Following are 2 T cell receptor beta chains from one sample sequenced in a study of blood T cell repertoires in COVID-19. The method was immunoSEQ multiplex PCR; TCRdb's version includes in-frame clones alone and lacks a portion of them. The data show around 97,000 clones, around nine tenths seen once. Sequences were obtained from peripheral blood. The receptors shown here come from an elderly woman in a cohort sampled during active COVID-19.

The rearrangement uses TRBV27 and TRBJ1-1; D is undetermined. This CDR3 region has 14 residues. V was cut by 3 bases and J by 4 bases, with 12 bases left in between. The V gene's germline CDR1 is MNHEY and CDR2 SMNVEV (reference sequence). CDR3 residues: CASSLTTLTTEAFF. In DNA form, the CDR3 reads TGTGCCAGCAGTTTGACGACTTTGACCACTGAAGCTTTCTTT.

V and J are TRBV5-1 and TRBJ2-1, with TRBD1 matching 7 bases. The CDR3 consists of 15 residues. V gave up 5 bases and J gave up 8 bases; unmatched junction bases: 13. Germline V CDR1 and CDR2: SGHRS, YFSETQ. As DNA, the CDR3 is TGCGCCAGCAGAGAACAGGGGACCCTTGGGGATGAGCAGTTCTTC. Protein product: CASREQGTLGDEQFF.